A single sample is the source of the 5 T cell receptor beta chains below, sequenced in a study of T cell responses to AZD1222 COVID-19 vaccine. Sequenced by immunoSEQ multiplex PCR; TCRdb stores in-frame clones only, minus some. The sample has over 110,000 clones; 85% to 90% are singletons. Sequencing was performed on peripheral blood, taken on day 0 of AZD1222 vaccination. The receptors were sampled from an adult in good health.

The chain has TRBV28 and TRBJ1-2; D perhaps matches TRBD1 (6 bases). Germline CDR1 and CDR2: MDHEN and SYDVKM. The CDR3 is 15 amino acids. The V gene lost 7 bases and the J gene lost 6 bases, with 21 bases spanning the gap. CDR3 DNA sequence: TGTGCCAGCACCTCCGGGAGGGGGAAGTGGAATGGCTACACCTTC. This translates into CASTSGRGKWNGYTF.

The genes are TRBV14 and TRBJ2-7; D gene uncertain. CDR1 and CDR2 from the germline V gene are SGHDN and FVKESK. The CDR3 is 14 amino acids. The ends were cut back, 4 bases at V and 3 bases at J, with 13 bases in the middle. CDR3 loop: CASSPLRLNYEQYF. CDR3 DNA sequence: TGTGCCAGCAGCCCTTTGCGGCTGAACTACGAGCAGTACTTC.

The J gene is TRBJ1-1, the V gene TRBV25-1; D is undetermined. Between the trimmed V and J ends, which lost 2 bases and 2 bases, there was a span of 9 bases. CDR3 length: 14 residues. Germline-derived CDR1 and CDR2 are MGHDK and SYGVNS. The CDR3 DNA is TGTGCCAGCAGTGAAAAGTCAGGTAACACTGAAGCTTTCTTT. Protein: CASSEKSGNTEAFF.

This clone was recorded only once. CDR3 protein: CASSQKGTSEFGNEQFF. CDR3 in DNA: TGCGCCAGCAGTCAGAAAGGGACTAGCGAGTTTGGCAATGAGCAGTTCTTC. V is TRBV4-3 and J is TRBJ2-1; 10 bases are shared with TRBD2. The length of the CDR3 is 17 residues. In germline, CDR1 is LGHNA, CDR2 YSLEER. The junction had 14 bases not matched to a gene; V was cut back by 6 bases and J by 6 bases.

This chain links TRBV7-2 with TRBJ2-5; D uncertain. The CDR3 is 15 residues long. The V end was cut by 1 base, the J end by 5 bases, with 14 bases between. Germline lookup yields CDR1 SGHTA and CDR2 FQGNSA. CDR3 nucleotides: TGTGCCAGCAGCTTAGGTCGTGCTCCGAGGGAGACCCAGTACTTC. It is translated as CASSLGRAPRETQYF. Supplemented by reference TRBV7-2 and TRBJ2-5, the full variable domain reads GAGVSQSPSNKVTEKGKDVELRCDPISGHTALYWYRQSLGQGLEFLIYFQGNSAPDKSGLPSDRFSAERTGGSVSTLTIQRTQQEDSAVYLCASSLGRAPRETQYFGPGTRLLVL.